This T cell receptor beta chain was sequenced for a study of blood T cell repertoires in COVID-19. Clones were read by immunoSEQ multiplex PCR, and TCRdb kept only the in-frame ones, dropping some. Among 95,000 to 100,000 clones listed, 85% were seen once. This clone occurred a few times. The source of this sequence is a woman in her 70s with active or convalescent COVID-19. Sequencing input: peripheral blood.

CDR3 protein: CASSLSWLAEEQYF. The DNA of the CDR3 is TGTGCCAGCAGCTTATCCTGGCTGGCTGAAGAGCAGTACTTC. The V call is TRBV7-9, the J call TRBJ2-7; no clear D gene. Germline lookup yields CDR1 SEHNR and CDR2 FQNEAQ (reference sequence). V was clipped by 2 bases and J by 7 bases, with 15 bases between them. The CDR3 is 14 amino acids.